This T cell receptor beta chain is from a study of cytotoxic CD8 clonotypes in ibrutinib-treated CLL. Background on the study: Samples yielded averages of about 250,000 productive templates and around 99,000 productive rearrangements.

The repertoire was sequenced with immunoSEQ multiplex PCR; TCRdb's copy has only in-frame clones and lacks some. Among 25,000 to 35,000 clones listed, around three fifths were seen once. This receptor was identified in a human donor with chronic lymphocytic leukemia. The sequenced sample was PBMCs, obtained before ibrutinib treatment.

The CDR3 DNA reads TGTGCCAGCAGCTTAGCGAGGGAAGGCTTTAGGGCTTTCTTT. The encoded protein is CASSLAREGFRAFF. The chain carries TRBV7-9 and TRBJ1-1; no reliable D call. V was trimmed by 0 bases and J by 11 bases, leaving 16 bases between them. CDR3 length: 14 amino acids. Per the germline V gene, CDR1 is SEHNR and CDR2 is FQNEAQ (reference sequence).